This T cell receptor (beta chain) was captured by sequencing in a study of response to subunit inactivated influenza vaccine. Using its own MiXCR run on the RT-PCR reads, TCRdb lists one record per CDR3 protein. The table shows 700,000 to 800,000 distinct CDR3 sequences, with 15% to 20% occurring only once. CDR1 is MGHDK and CDR2 is SYGVNS in the germline V gene. This CDR3 contains 13 residues. Trimming removed 5 bases at V and 5 bases at J, with 9 bases between. The chain links TRBV25-1 to TRBJ2-2; D is perhaps TRBD2 (5 bases). This TCR was recovered from a man aged 45 to 65 who received an inactivated influenza vaccine. The specimen was PBMCs from blood, collected 4 to 6 days after vaccination. The CDR3 is CASSMLATGELFF. CDR3 coding DNA: TGTGCCAGCAGTATGTTAGCGACCGGGGAGCTGTTTTTT.